The rows below give T cell receptor beta chains drawn from one sample of a study of vaccination and CD4 T cells after COVID-19. One entry per CDR3 protein, called by TCRdb with MiXCR from the PCR reads. The table lists roughly 8,200 distinct CDR3 sequences, approximately 51% of them singletons. For these receptors, no antigen is known. Sequencing was performed on CD4+ T cells from blood, cultured in vitro. These receptors were collected from a human donor who had recovered from COVID-19. Both conserved end residues are part of each CDR3. A D gene is named only where the DNA matches it firmly. Clone size is given for some rows only: seen once, a few or many times, or a class if the clone is expanded.

J gene | D gene | clone size | V gene | CDR3 DNA | CDR3 protein
TRBJ2-5 | NA | few | TRBV20-1 | TGCAGTGCTTCCGGGACACCCGACTTCCAAGAGACCCAGTACTTC | CSASGTPDFQETQYF
TRBJ2-5 | NA | NA | TRBV20-1 | TGCAGTGCTAGAGATATTCTGCAATTGACCCAGTACTTC | CSARDILQLTQYF
TRBJ1-5 | NA | few | TRBV5-1 | TGCGCCAGCAGCTTAGGAGGTAGCAATCAGCCCCAGCATTTT | CASSLGGSNQPQHF
TRBJ2-6 | NA | NA | TRBV7-6 | TGTGCCAGCAGCTTCGTCAGGTCTCTGTCTGGGGCCAACGTCCTGACTTTC | CASSFVRSLSGANVLTF
TRBJ2-7 | TRBD1 | few | TRBV6-5 | TGTGCCAGCAGTTTCCAACAGGGGGCTGCCTCCTACGAGCAGTACTTC | CASSFQQGAASYEQYF
TRBJ1-1 | NA | NA | TRBV19 | TGTGCCAGTAGTGCCGCGCGGACGCCTAACACTGAAGCTTTCTTT | CASSAARTPNTEAFF
TRBJ2-3 | NA | NA | TRBV11-3 | TGTGCCAGCAGCTTATTGGCGGAGGGGAGTATTAGCACAGATACGCAGTATTTT | CASSLLAEGSISTDTQYF
TRBJ2-7 | NA | NA | TRBV6-5 | TGTGCCAGCAGTTCCCCCGCCAGGCACGAGCAGTACTTC | CASSSPARHEQYF
TRBJ2-5 | TRBD2 | few | TRBV7-2 | TGTGCCAGCAGCACAATGACTAGCGCGGAGACCCAGTACTTC | CASSTMTSAETQYF
TRBJ1-3 | NA | NA | TRBV7-2 | TGTGCCAGCAGCTTAAGCCCTCCCCGCTCTGGAAACACCATATATTTT | CASSLSPPRSGNTIYF
TRBJ2-5 | TRBD2 | once | TRBV7-2 | TGTGCCAGCAGCAGCATCACTAGCGGGAAAGAGACCCAGTACTTC | CASSSITSGKETQYF
TRBJ2-5 | NA | few | TRBV11-2 | TGTGCCAGCAGCTTTGTGCAAGAGACCCAGTACTTC | CASSFVQETQYF
TRBJ2-7 | NA | few | TRBV2 | TGTGCCAGCAATCGAGACTTATTCTCCTACGAGCAGTACTTC | CASNRDLFSYEQYF
TRBJ2-3 | NA | NA | TRBV6-1 | TGTGCCAGCAGTGAACTCAGTGGCACAGATACGCAGTATTTT | CASSELSGTDTQYF
TRBJ2-1 | TRBD1 | once | TRBV2 | TGTGCCAGCAGTTCACAGGGGGGAAGAACGTACAATGAGCAGTTCTTC | CASSSQGGRTYNEQFF
TRBJ2-5 | NA | NA | TRBV7-6 | TGTGCCAGCAGTTCTGATTCGGAGACCCAGTACTTC | CASSSDSETQYF
TRBJ1-1 | TRBD1 | few | TRBV6-2/TRBV6-3 | TGTGCCAGCAGCGACCCAGGGGGCCGGTGGTTCACTGAAGCTTTCTTT | CASSDPGGRWFTEAFF
TRBJ2-2 | TRBD2 | once | TRBV7-2 | TGCGCCAGCAGCCAACAACCGACGGGAGGCAACACCGGGGAGCTGTTTTTT | CASSQQPTGGNTGELFF
TRBJ2-5 | TRBD2 | NA | TRBV19 | TGTGCCAGTAGCCCATCACTAGCGGGGGTGGTCAAGACCCAGTACTTC | CASSPSLAGVVKTQYF
TRBJ1-1 | NA | NA | TRBV12-3/TRBV12-4 | TGTGCCAGCAGTTTCGCCCCGAGGACTGAAGCTTTCTTT | CASSFAPRTEAFF
TRBJ2-7 | TRBD1 | NA | TRBV11-3 | TGTGCCAGCAGCTTGACTATGACAGGGGGTTCCTACGAGCAGTACTTC | CASSLTMTGGSYEQYF